Following are 11 T cell receptor beta chains from one sample sequenced in a study of tumor-infiltrating lymphocytes in primary liver carcinoma. From 500 ng of total RNA, TCR beta-specific cDNA was reverse-transcribed using a constant-region primer. Three nested multiplex PCR rounds, a slightly modified ARM-PCR method, built the TCR beta libraries. Each of the first two PCR rounds ran approximately 11 cycles with TRBV1-TRBV30 forward and C-beta reverse primers. TCRdb re-called the multiplex PCR reads through MiXCR, storing one row per CDR3 protein. The repertoire holds 330,000 or so distinct CDR3 sequences, roughly 61% seen once, with about 6.3% in the top ten. They got blood RNA out of unsorted whole blood and also pulled out germline DNA. Specimen: peripheral blood. The receptors here all came from a man in his forties with primary liver carcinoma and hepatitis B virus infection.

The V and J genes are TRBV5-4 and TRBJ1-2, with D tentatively TRBD1 (5 bases). The germline gives CDR1 SGHNT, CDR2 YYREEE (reference sequence). Deletions cut 4 bases from V and 4 bases from J, with 23 bases between. This CDR3 comprises 17 residues. CDR3 nucleotides: TGTGCCAGCAGCCTCATCCTGGTTCTGGGGGATGGCTATGGCTACACCTTC. As protein: CASSLILVLGDGYGYTF.

This clonotype has a handful of counts. The junction and the germline gene differ at one end; a read error may be behind it. V usage is TRBV6-5 and J usage is TRBJ1-3; no firm D call. CDR1 is MNHEY and CDR2 is SVGAGI in the germline V gene. The CDR3 length is 12 residues. The CDR3 region has the DNA TGTGCCAGCCGAGGTGTCGGAAACACCATTTATTTT. This gives the protein CASRGVGNTIYF.

This clonotype was recorded many times. The V call is TRBV12-3 or TRBV12-4, the J call TRBJ2-3, with 13 bases that match TRBD2. The CDR3 is 18 amino acids. V dropped 3 bases and J dropped 2; count of bases not matched to a gene: 8. CDR3 sequence: CASSFRPGLAGYTDTQYF. The CDR3 nucleotides are TGTGCCAGCAGTTTCCGCCCGGGACTAGCGGGGTACACAGATACGCAGTATTTT.

This clonotype occurred many times. The chain joins TRBV6-2 or TRBV6-3 to TRBJ2-7; D gene uncertain. The germline V and J ends were trimmed by 0 bases and 0 bases, with 9 bases remaining between them. There are 15 residues in the CDR3. Germline V gene lookup returns CDR1 MNHEY and CDR2 SVGEGT. Here the CDR3 reads CASSYSWADSYEQYF. CDR3 sequence (DNA): TGTGCCAGCAGTTACTCTTGGGCGGACTCCTACGAGCAGTACTTC.

Turning to this clonotype: As the CDR3 is not closed by the conserved phenylalanine or tryptophan, this likely results from a read error. The chain uses TRBV5-1 and TRBJ2-7, with 10 nucleotides matching TRBD2. Germline CDR1 and CDR2: SGHRS and YFSETQ. This CDR3 comprises 15 residues. The CDR3 DNA reads TGCGCGAGCAGCTTTCTCGGACTAGCGGCTTACGAGCAGTACTCC. Its translation: CASSFLGLAAYEQYS.

This clonotype showed up many times. The J gene is TRBJ2-2, the V gene TRBV5-4; D is uncertain. The length of the CDR3 is 15 residues. Germline V gene lookup returns CDR1 SGHNT and CDR2 YYREEE (reference sequence). V was pared by 0 bases and J by 1 base, with 7 bases between. The CDR3 DNA sequence: TGTGCCAGCAGCTTGGTAGGACGGAACACCGGGGAGCTGTTTTTT. Residues: CASSLVGRNTGELFF.

This clonotype was counted ten times or more. The CDR3 DNA follows: TGTGCCAGCAGCGTACAGGGTGGGACTAGTGGGCTCGGGTTCTTC. This translates into CASSVQGGTSGLGFF. The chain is built from TRBV5-5 and TRBJ2-1; TRBD2 aligns across 8 bases. Trimming cost V 4 bases and J 15 bases; bases outside gene matches: 18. Germline CDR1 SGHKS, CDR2 YYEKEE (reference sequence). The CDR3 contains 15 residues.

Concerning this clonotype itself: A read error may be the cause here, since a much bigger clone is one base away. The chain uses TRBV4-1 and TRBJ2-4; 8 bases are shared with TRBD1. The CDR3 has 20 residues. From germline, CDR1 is MGHRA and CDR2 YSYEKL. J lost 1 base, V lost 3 bases, and 17 bases had no gene match. This CDR3 reads CASSHASGAGGSRAKNIQYF. The CDR3 bases are TGCGCCAGCAGCCATGCGTCCGGGGCAGGGGGCAGTAGGGCCAAAAACATTCAGTACTTC.

With regard to this clonotype: This may come from a read error, since a much larger clone is one base off. The CDR3 is CASSQECDRGGEQYF. CDR3 DNA sequence: TGCGCCAGCAGCCAAGAGTGTGACAGGGGCGGCGAGCAGTACTTC. The V and J genes are TRBV4-1 and TRBJ2-7; 8 bases map to TRBD1. Germline lookup yields CDR1 MGHRA and CDR2 YSYEKL. Trimming took 0 bases from V and 6 from J; bases not matched to a gene: 7. This CDR3 has 15 amino acids.

With respect to this clonotype: Being one base from a much bigger clone, this may be a read error. The gene calls are TRBV12-3 or TRBV12-4 and TRBJ2-7; 8 bases align to TRBD1. The CDR3 covers 13 residues. The CDR3 loop reads CVSQGQGIYEQYF. CDR3 in DNA: TGTGTCAGTCAAGGACAGGGAATTTACGAGCAGTACTTC.

About this clonotype itself: The junction departs from germline at one end; a sequencing error may be responsible. The chain links TRBV11-2 to TRBJ2-7; D might be TRBD1 or TRBD2, each matching 5 bases. The germline V gene has CDR1 SGHAT and CDR2 FQNNGV. The CDR3 totals 14 residues. The CDR3: CVSTLVPGAYERYF. The CDR3 nucleotides read TGTGTCAGCACTCTGGTACCCGGGGCCTACGAGCGGTACTTC.